This TCR beta chain was recorded in a study of cytomegalovirus exposure and HLA in healthy donors. Overall study results and limits: First-cohort TCR clusters tended to co-occur in the roughly 130 validation repertoires, a later analysis found. Rarity marked most TCR sequences, yet some public TCRs occurred in many donors. Under in vitro conditions, a few CMV-associated chains were confirmed as specific for CMV antigens. A list of 150 or so TCR beta chains associated with cytomegalovirus was given.

V was trimmed by 8 bases and J by 8 bases, leaving 15 bases between them. The CDR3 extends over 11 amino acids. Germline CDR1 is SQVTM and CDR2 is ANQGSEA. The assay was immunoSEQ multiplex PCR, and TCRdb's table has in-frame clones only and misses some. The sample contains 59,000 or so clones, 89% of which appear only once. As to this clone: The target antigen is unknown.

The receptor was derived from a woman aged 18-29 years in good health and CMV-seronegative. This chain joins TRBV29-1 and TRBJ1-2, with D maybe TRBD1 (5 bases). Sequenced material: PBMCs. DNA of the CDR3: TGCAGCACAAAGGGGCAGCCCGGCTACACCTTC. Translation: CSTKGQPGYTF.